The 22 T cell receptor beta chains in this list originate from one sample, sequenced in a study of post-analysis software for immune sequencing data. Notes on the study in general: Patients had higher frequencies than controls of about five TRBV segments, including TRBV5-6, TRBV5-1 and TRBV20-1.

These receptors' antigens are unknown. cDNA libraries of TCR beta carried unique molecular identifiers. One entry per CDR3 protein results from TCRdb running MiXCR on the PCR reads. The table has about 820,000 distinct CDR3 sequences, approximately 53% seen once. Material for sequencing was blood. The receptors come from a girl aged 5-17 years with multiple sclerosis.

The chain recombines TRBV11-2 with TRBJ2-1; D tentatively fits TRBD1 or TRBD2 (5 bases each). The germline CDR1 and CDR2 sequences are SGHAT and FQNNGV. The CDR3 consists of 16 residues. Trimming cost V 3 bases and J 0 bases, with 12 bases left between them. The CDR3 DNA is TGTGCCAGCAGCTTGTTCAAGGGGAGCTCCTACAATGAGCAGTTCTTC. Translating it yields CASSLFKGSSYNEQFF.

The gene calls are TRBV12-3 or TRBV12-4 and TRBJ2-4; D ambiguous. CDR3 length: 17 amino acids. V dropped 1 base and J dropped 0 bases, with 13 bases sitting between them. The CDR3 DNA reads as TGTGCCAGCAGTTTAGGCGGACCGCTGCTAGCCAAAAACATTCAGTACTTC. Its translation is CASSLGGPLLAKNIQYF.

The chain carries TRBV18 and TRBJ2-7; weak D call: TRBD1 (5 bases). Germline V gene lookup returns CDR1 KGHSH and CDR2 LQKENI. The CDR3 spans 16 residues. V was pared by 1 base and J by 0 bases, with 13 bases between. The CDR3 DNA follows: TGTGCCAGCTCACCACTCCAAATCAGGGCCTCCTACGAGCAGTACTTC. Its protein is CASSPLQIRASYEQYF. The full variable domain, its missing parts supplied by reference TRBV18 and TRBJ2-7, is NAGVMQNPRHLVRRRGQEARLRCSPMKGHSHVYWYRQLPEEGLKFMVYLQKENIIDESGMPKERFSAEFPKEGPSILRIQQVVRGDSAAYFCASSPLQIRASYEQYFGPGTRLTVT.

The rearrangement links TRBV6-1 to TRBJ2-7; TRBD1 matches 8 bases. Trimming cost V 7 bases and J 2 bases; bases outside gene matches: 10. The CDR3 spans 15 residues. Germline V gene lookup returns CDR1 MNHNS and CDR2 SASEGT. The CDR3 DNA reads as TGTGCCAGCACTCGGGGCCAGGGGGCTCCCTACGAGCAGTACTTC. Translated, it gives CASTRGQGAPYEQYF.

This chain joins TRBV29-1 and TRBJ1-1; 9 nucleotides agree with TRBD1. Losses at the gene ends were 7 bases for V and 6 bases for J; bases not matched to a gene: 6. This CDR3 comprises 12 residues. Germline-derived CDR1 and CDR2 are SQVTM and ANQGSEA. The CDR3: CSGGDRAPEAFF. CDR3 sequence (DNA): TGCAGCGGCGGGGACAGGGCGCCTGAAGCTTTCTTT.

The V call is TRBV6-5, the J call TRBJ2-5; no definite D call. Germline V gene data show CDR1 as MNHEY and CDR2 as SVGAGI. V shed 6 bases and J shed 5 bases, with 10 bases lying between them. The CDR3 consists of 12 residues. As DNA, the CDR3 is TGTGCCAGCAGGGCGGTAGGGGAGACCCAGTACTTC. Amino acid sequence: CASRAVGETQYF.

The chain is built from TRBV20-1 and TRBJ2-1; tentatively, D is TRBD1 or TRBD2 (5 bases each). The CDR3 has 12 amino acids. Germline-derived CDR1 and CDR2 are DFQATT and SNEGSKA (reference sequence). V shed 1 base and J shed 10 bases, with 11 bases lying between them. CDR3 loop: CSARVLGDEQFF. The CDR3 DNA reads TGCAGTGCTAGAGTCCTTGGGGACGAGCAGTTCTTC.

This chain joins TRBV29-1 and TRBJ2-5; D is tentatively TRBD1 or TRBD2 (6 bases each). Trimming cost V 6 bases and J 4 bases, with 15 bases left between them. Looked up from germline, CDR1 is SQVTM and CDR2 is ANQGSEA. The CDR3 runs 13 residues. CDR3 sequence (DNA): TGCAGCGTCCGATGGGGGGCAGGAGAGACCCAGTACTTC. Residues: CSVRWGAGETQYF. Variable domain in full (rest from reference TRBV29-1 and TRBJ2-5): SAVISQKPSRDICQRGTSLTIQCQVDSQVTMMFWYRQQPGQSLTLIATANQGSEATYESGFVIDKFPISRPNLTFSTLTVSNMSPEDSSIYLCSVRWGAGETQYFGPGTRLLVL.

In this sample, this clonotype turned up many times. The chain has TRBV12-3 or TRBV12-4 and TRBJ2-7; D unclear. V dropped 2 bases and J dropped 2 bases, with 4 bases sitting between them. The CDR3 totals 12 residues. CDR3 in amino acids: CASSLSPYEQYF. In nucleotides, the CDR3 is TGTGCCAGCAGTTTATCCCCCTACGAGCAGTACTTC.

This sequence joins TRBV29-1 and TRBJ2-3, with D perhaps TRBD1 (7 bases). This CDR3 is built from 15 residues. V lost 6 bases to trimming and J lost 0 bases, with 16 bases between them. CDR1 is SQVTM, CDR2 ANQGSEA, per germline. The CDR3 reads CSVGQLGTSTDTQYF. CDR3 DNA: TGCAGCGTGGGACAGTTGGGGACTAGCACAGATACGCAGTATTTT.

The V and J genes are TRBV4-2 and TRBJ1-2, with a possible D match to TRBD1 (5 bases). Germline assignment: CDR1 LGHNA and CDR2 YNFKEQ. V was cut by 4 bases and J by 0 bases, with 18 bases left in between. This CDR3 has 17 residues. This chain's CDR3 is CASSPLGGLLANYGYTF. CDR3 bases: TGTGCCAGCAGCCCACTTGGGGGACTACTAGCTAACTATGGCTACACCTTC.

The chain is built from TRBV5-5 and TRBJ1-5; weak D call: TRBD1 (5 bases). Germline V gives CDR1 SGHKS, CDR2 YYEKEE (reference sequence). V was shortened by 0 bases and J by 0 bases, with 19 bases between the two germline ends. The CDR3 totals 19 residues. CDR3 sequence: CASSLGPGIGAYSNQPQHF. CDR3 sequence (DNA): TGTGCCAGCAGCTTGGGTCCAGGGATAGGGGCTTATAGCAATCAGCCCCAGCATTTT.

V gene TRBV5-1 combines with J gene TRBJ2-5; no firm D call. The DNA end lines up better with TRBJ2-7; the J call may be wrong. CDR3 size: 14 residues. Germline-derived CDR1 and CDR2 are SGHRS and YFSETQ. The CDR3 region has the DNA TGCGCCAGCGAAATGCTTGTCGGCGGCGGCGAGCAGTACTTC. It encodes CASEMLVGGGEQYF.

The CDR3 coding sequence is TGTGCCAGCAGGACAGGGGACGGCGAGACCCAGTACTTC. Translating it yields CASRTGDGETQYF. This sequence joins TRBV12-3 or TRBV12-4 and TRBJ2-5; the match to TRBD1 covers 8 bases. V was clipped by 6 bases and J by 5 bases; unmatched bases: 5. The CDR3 length is 13 residues.

This chain links TRBV19 with TRBJ1-5; D unclear. The CDR3 length is 12 residues. Germline lookup yields CDR1 LNHDA and CDR2 SQIVND (reference sequence). V gave up 5 bases and J gave up 4 bases, with 6 bases separating them. This CDR3 is CASSGINQPQHF. CDR3 nucleotide sequence: TGTGCCAGTAGTGGAATAAATCAGCCCCAGCATTTT.

This clonotype has just one count. V gene TRBV7-9 combines with J gene TRBJ1-1; D remains unclear. CDR1 is SEHNR and CDR2 is FQNEAQ in the germline V gene (reference sequence). The CDR3 has 14 amino acids. With 4 bases removed from V and 2 bases from J, the gap between germline ends came to 11 bases. The CDR3 loop is CASSYQGQNTEAFF. As DNA, the CDR3 is TGTGCCAGCAGCTATCAAGGGCAAAACACTGAAGCTTTCTTT.

The chain combines TRBV29-1 with TRBJ1-2; possible D gene TRBD1, 5 bases. The germline gives CDR1 SQVTM, CDR2 ANQGSEA. The V and J ends lost 4 bases and 3 bases respectively, with 15 bases between them. The CDR3 runs 14 residues. The CDR3 region has the DNA TGCAGCGTTGTGGACTTACGGGGGTACTATGGCTACACCTTC. This encodes CSVVDLRGYYGYTF.

V usage is TRBV4-1 and J usage is TRBJ1-6; TRBD1 aligns across 7 bases. The CDR3 length is 16 residues. Germline lookup yields CDR1 MGHRA and CDR2 YSYEKL. V shed 0 bases and J 9 bases; nucleotides not matched to a gene: 8. Here the CDR3 DNA reads TGCGCCAGCAGCCAAGATAGGACAGGAACTACTTCACCCCTCCACTTT. Translation gives CASSQDRTGTTSPLHF.

The chain employs TRBV27 and TRBJ2-3, with TRBD2 identical over 15 bases. Germline V CDR1 and CDR2: MNHEY, SMNVEV (reference sequence). V dropped 8 bases and J dropped 5; count of bases not matched to a gene: 14. This CDR3 is 18 amino acids long. In DNA, the CDR3 is TGTGCCAGCGGGTTTCCGGGACTAGCGGGGGGCAAGATAGATACGCAGTATTTT. Translated, it gives CASGFPGLAGGKIDTQYF.

The rearrangement links TRBV10-3 to TRBJ2-5; TRBD2 agrees at 7 bases. The CDR3 totals 15 residues. With 8 bases clipped from V and 4 bases from J, the junction kept 13 bases outside the gene matches. Germline V gene sequence: CDR1 ENHRY, CDR2 SYGVKD. CDR3 DNA: TGTGCCATCGGTCTTCGGGGGGATGGGTCAGAGACCCAGTACTTC. This translates into CAIGLRGDGSETQYF.

This clonotype was detected only once. This sequence joins TRBV5-1 and TRBJ2-7; D is perhaps TRBD1 (5 bases). Germline lookup yields CDR1 SGHRS and CDR2 YFSETQ. The CDR3 length is 15 residues. V was trimmed by 5 bases and J by 0 bases, leaving 15 bases between them. CDR3 in amino acids: CASSSTGEASYEQYF. CDR3 DNA: TGCGCCAGCAGTTCCACAGGAGAGGCCTCCTACGAGCAGTACTTC.

The rearrangement uses TRBV29-1 and TRBJ1-2; 7 nucleotides match TRBD1. Trimming took 5 bases from V and 4 from J; bases not matched to a gene: 4. This CDR3 is 12 amino acids long. Germline CDR1 and CDR2: SQVTM and ANQGSEA. The CDR3: CSVTTGPYGYTF. The CDR3 nucleotides read TGCAGCGTTACGACAGGGCCCTATGGCTACACCTTC.